This T cell receptor beta chain was captured by sequencing in a study of shared clonotypes between healthy human individuals. An assay was performed, and its level was deep. Assay: immunoSEQ multiplex PCR; the TCRdb copy retains only in-frame clones and omits some. This table holds roughly 2.5 million clones, around nine tenths found once. V shed 4 bases and J shed 0 bases, with 13 bases lying between them. This CDR3 region has 16 residues. CDR1 is SGDLS and CDR2 is YYNGEE in the germline V gene. The sample comprised naive CD4+ T cells sorted from blood. The subset here: CD45RA+ positively selected. This TCR was recovered from a man between 18 and 35 years old in good health. This chain links TRBV9 with TRBJ2-2, with D tentatively TRBD2 (6 bases). CDR3 residues: CASSPRDFTNTGELFF. The CDR3 bases are TGTGCCAGCAGCCCGCGGGACTTTACGAACACCGGGGAGCTGTTTTTT.